This T cell receptor (beta chain) was captured in a study of shared clonotypes between healthy human individuals. CDR1 is SNHLY, CDR2 FYNNEI, per germline. The CDR3 sequence is 15 residues long. Trimming stripped 0 bases from V and 0 bases from J, with 8 bases between. Sequencing was performed with immunoSEQ multiplex PCR; in TCRdb, only in-frame clones are kept and a portion is missing. Among about 2.4 million clones listed, under 95% were seen once. The sequence was obtained from a man aged 18-30 years in good health. Some clones in this sample may be carry-over from other donors' samples. The source material was naive CD4+ T cells from PBMCs. Subset in this sample: CD45RA+ positively selected. The gene calls are TRBV2 and TRBJ1-1; the D is unclear. CDR3 sequence (DNA): TGTGCCAGCAGTGAAGCGGGCGGAATGAACACTGAAGCTTTCTTT. As protein: CASSEAGGMNTEAFF. The full variable domain, with the rest looked up from reference TRBV2 and TRBJ1-1, is EPEVTQTPSHQVTQMGQEVILRCVPISNHLYFYWYRQILGQKVEFLVSFYNNEISEKSEIFDDQFSVERPDGSNFTLKIRSTKLEDSAMYFCASSEAGGMNTEAFFGQGTRLTVV.